This TCR beta chain is from a study of T cell repertoires in cytomegalovirus infection. Using its own MiXCR run on the reads, TCRdb lists one record per CDR3 protein. Of fewer than 700,000 distinct CDR3 sequences detected, roughly 24% appear once; the ten largest clones hold around 8%. J was trimmed by 12 bases and V by 0 bases; bases with no gene match: 8. The CDR3 runs to 14 residues. Per germline, CDR1 DFQATT and CDR2 SNEGSKA (reference sequence). This TCR was sampled from a human donor in good health (CMV status not recorded). Some clones in this sample may be carry-over from other donors' samples. The V call is TRBV20-1, the J call TRBJ2-1, with 10 bases lining up with TRBD2. Sequenced: CD8+ T cells from PBMCs. Here the CDR3 reads CSARESGGAWWQFF. CDR3 nucleotides: TGCAGTGCTAGAGAAAGCGGGGGGGCCTGGTGGCAGTTCTTC.